This TCR beta chain comes out of a study of molecular identifiers for immune sequencing clone quantification. The CDR3 spans 16 residues. CDR1 MNHEY and CDR2 SMNVEV come from the germline V gene (reference sequence). V lost 7 bases and J lost 6, with 22 bases in between. Concerning this clonotype: With a much larger clone just one base away, this may be a read error.

A single record per CDR3 protein comes from TCRdb applying MiXCR to the PCR reads. The profile shows about 40,000 distinct CDR3 sequences, more than 20% of them singletons. The gene calls are TRBV27 and TRBJ2-1, with D possibly TRBD2 on 6 matching bases. The TCR was taken from a human donor in good health. Some libraries in this study had Jurkat cell RNA spiked in. The material sequenced was naive CD8+ T cells from blood, with Jurkat cell RNA spiked in. The subset was: FACS-sorted CD8+CD4-CCR7+CD45RA+ naive T cells. DNA for the CDR3: TGTGCCAGCAAGGACATGCCGGGAGTCTGGCTCAATGAGCAGTTCTTC. Protein: CASKDMPGVWLNEQFF.